The 16 T cell receptor beta chains reported below all come from one sample, sequenced in a study of lymphopenia after photon versus proton radiotherapy. Sequenced by immunoSEQ multiplex PCR; TCRdb stores in-frame clones only, minus some. Altogether 15,000 to 20,000 clones are present, 75% to 90% being singletons, with the ten largest covering more than 8%. The specimen comprised peripheral blood, sampled from a patient treated with proton-based radiotherapy. All receptors derive from a man in his 70s with pancreatic cancer.

This clone came up a few times. The chain uses TRBV7-9 and TRBJ1-5, with D possibly matching TRBD1 (5 bases). The CDR3 sequence is 16 residues long. CDR1 and CDR2 from the germline V gene are SEHNR and FQNEAQ (reference sequence). The V gene lost 3 bases and the J gene lost 0 bases, with 12 bases spanning the gap. The CDR3 reads CASSFGLGPSNQPQHF. Here the CDR3 DNA reads TGTGCCAGCAGCTTCGGACTGGGGCCTAGCAATCAGCCCCAGCATTTT.

The V and J genes are TRBV2 and TRBJ2-7; D unresolved. CDR1 is SNHLY, CDR2 FYNNEI, per germline. The CDR3 loop spans 13 amino acids. V dropped 1 base and J dropped 0 bases, with 4 bases sitting between them. The DNA of the CDR3 is TGTGCCAGCAGTGAAGTGGGCTCCTACGAGCAGTACTTC. This sequence encodes CASSEVGSYEQYF.

This clone was seen once. The V gene is TRBV10-3, the J gene TRBJ2-5; 13 nucleotides line up with TRBD2. The closer fit of TRBJ2-7 to the DNA end suggests the J call may be wrong. This CDR3 has 20 amino acids. Germline CDR1 ENHRY, CDR2 SYGVKD. CDR3 sequence (DNA): TGTGCCATCAGTGAATTACCCGGGACTAGCGGGGAGACGAGCTCCTACGAGCAGTACTTC. Amino acids: CAISELPGTSGETSSYEQYF.

This rearrangement joins TRBV6-5 to TRBJ2-6; 8 nucleotides match TRBD1. Germline CDR1 is MNHEY and CDR2 is SVGAGI. V lost 8 bases, J lost 2 bases, and 5 bases stayed unmatched. The CDR3 extends over 15 amino acids. CDR3 coding DNA: TGTGCCAGCCAGGGGGCTGAAGCTGGGGCCAACGTCCTGACTTTC. It encodes CASQGAEAGANVLTF.

The chain recombines TRBV5-1 with TRBJ1-6; a possible D gene is TRBD1 (5 bases). The CDR3 is 13 amino acids. Germline lookup yields CDR1 SGHRS and CDR2 YFSETQ. Trimming removed 0 bases at V and 14 bases at J, with 12 bases between. The CDR3 bases are TGCGCCAGCAGCTTGGGACAGTCCTCCGCCCTCCACTTT. Its translation: CASSLGQSSALHF. The full variable domain, in which reference TRBV5-1 and TRBJ1-6 provide the parts outside the CDR3, is KAGVTQTPRYLIKTRGQQVTLSCSPISGHRSVSWYQQTPGQGLQFLFEYFSETQRNKGNFPGRFSGRQFSNSRSEMNVSTLELGDSALYLCASSLGQSSALHFGNGTRLTVT.

This chain uses TRBV18 with TRBJ1-6; 9 nucleotides match TRBD1. CDR1 and CDR2 (germline): KGHSH, LQKENI. The CDR3 spans 18 residues. The V and J ends lost 1 base and 3 bases, in that order; junction bases with no gene match: 7. The CDR3 coding sequence is TGTGCCAGCTCACCACGGTCTCTGGACAGGGGCTATAATTCACCCCTCCACTTT. It codes for CASSPRSLDRGYNSPLHF.

The V gene is TRBV30, the J gene TRBJ2-2; D not resolved. Germline CDR1 and CDR2: GTSNPN and SVGIG (reference sequence). The CDR3 consists of 15 residues. V lost 2 bases and J 1 base, leaving 11 bases between the germline ends. The chain's CDR3 is CAWSRWRMNTGELFF. The CDR3 DNA sequence: TGTGCCTGGAGTAGGTGGCGGATGAACACCGGGGAGCTGTTTTTT. Looking up the rest from reference TRBV30 and TRBJ2-2 gives the full variable domain: SQTIHQWPATLVQPVGSPLSLECTVEGTSNPNLYWYRQAAGRGLQLLFYSVGIGQISSEVPQNLSASRPQDRQFILSSKKLLLSDSGFYLCAWSRWRMNTGELFFGEGSRLTVL.

The genes are TRBV7-9 and TRBJ2-4, with no clear D. The V and J ends lost 5 bases and 4 bases respectively, with 15 bases between them. Germline CDR1 is SEHNR and CDR2 is FQNEAQ (reference sequence). This CDR3 region has 15 residues. Here the CDR3 reads CASSTTMGLKNIQYF. DNA of the CDR3: TGTGCCAGCAGCACAACAATGGGTCTTAAAAACATTCAGTACTTC.

The gene calls are TRBV2 and TRBJ1-1, with D perhaps matching TRBD1 (5 bases). The V and J ends lost 2 bases and 1 base respectively, with 11 bases between them. The CDR3 is 15 amino acids. Per the germline V gene, CDR1 is SNHLY and CDR2 is FYNNEI. The CDR3 coding sequence is TGTGCCAGCAGTGAACAGGACATCACGAACACTGAAGCTTTCTTT. Its protein product is CASSEQDITNTEAFF.

The chain carries TRBV5-1 and TRBJ1-4, with D possibly being TRBD1 (5 bases). The V and J ends lost 2 bases and 8 bases respectively, with 25 bases between them. The germline V gene encodes CDR1 SGHRS and CDR2 YFSETQ. The CDR3 consists of 18 residues. The CDR3 loop is CASSLSPGALSFGEKLFF. CDR3 bases: TGCGCCAGCAGCTTAAGCCCCGGGGCCTTGTCGTTTGGGGAAAAACTGTTTTTT.

The genes are TRBV30 and TRBJ1-5; no clear D gene. This CDR3 comprises 13 residues. Germline V gene sequence: CDR1 GTSNPN, CDR2 SVGIG (reference sequence). V was pared by 0 bases and J by 9 bases, with 12 bases between. The CDR3 DNA follows: TGTGCCTGGAGTGTGACCGCGAGAAGGCCCCAGCATTTT. Amino acid sequence: CAWSVTARRPQHF.

The chain uses TRBV2 and TRBJ2-2; tentatively, D is TRBD1 (5 bases). The germline gives CDR1 SNHLY, CDR2 FYNNEI. The V and J ends lost 7 bases and 5 bases respectively, with 5 bases between them. The CDR3 has 11 residues. CDR3 in DNA: TGTGCCAGCAAGGGGACCGGGGAGCTGTTTTTT. Translating gives CASKGTGELFF. The variable domain in full, completed from reference TRBV2 and TRBJ2-2, reads EPEVTQTPSHQVTQMGQEVILRCVPISNHLYFYWYRQILGQKVEFLVSFYNNEISEKSEIFDDQFSVERPDGSNFTLKIRSTKLEDSAMYFCASKGTGELFFGEGSRLTVL.

This rearrangement joins TRBV6-6 to TRBJ1-3; D is ambiguous. Looked up from germline, CDR1 is MNHNY and CDR2 is SVGAGI (reference sequence). Trimming pared 0 bases from V and 6 bases from J, leaving 12 bases between. This CDR3 is 15 amino acids long. The CDR3 sequence is CASSYSKGRANTIYF. CDR3 DNA sequence: TGTGCCAGCAGTTACTCGAAGGGAAGGGCAAACACCATATATTTT.

The gene calls are TRBV7-9 and TRBJ2-1; no clear D gene. V was clipped by 8 bases and J by 5 bases, with 16 bases between them. Germline values: CDR1 SEHNR, CDR2 FQNEAQ (reference sequence). This CDR3 contains 14 residues. CDR3 protein: CASSPGAYHNEQFF. The CDR3 coding sequence is TGTGCCAGCTCCCCGGGCGCCTACCACAATGAGCAGTTCTTC.

The chain employs TRBV25-1 and TRBJ2-7; 10 nucleotides match TRBD2. There are 16 residues in the CDR3. Germline loops: CDR1 MGHDK, CDR2 SYGVNS. V lost 0 bases, J lost 0 bases, and 2 bases stayed unmatched. CDR3 protein: CASSEYPSGSSYEQYF. The CDR3 nucleotides are TGTGCCAGCAGTGAATATCCTAGCGGGAGCTCCTACGAGCAGTACTTC.

The chain combines TRBV18 with TRBJ2-3; D not resolved. From germline, CDR1 is KGHSH and CDR2 LQKENI. The V and J ends lost 6 bases and 4 bases respectively, with 11 bases between them. The CDR3 consists of 13 residues. The CDR3 sequence is CASSPQGADTQYF. CDR3 nucleotide sequence: TGTGCCAGCTCCCCTCAAGGAGCAGATACGCAGTATTTT. Full variable domain (remainder filled in from reference TRBV18 and TRBJ2-3): NAGVMQNPRHLVRRRGQEARLRCSPMKGHSHVYWYRQLPEEGLKFMVYLQKENIIDESGMPKERFSAEFPKEGPSILRIQQVVRGDSAAYFCASSPQGADTQYFGPGTRLTVL.